A selection of T cell receptor beta chains follows, all from one sample in a study of memory CD4+ T cells and cytomegalovirus serostatus. Generated by immunoSEQ multiplex PCR, the TCRdb table keeps only in-frame clones and is missing some. The sample carries about 59,000 clones, roughly three quarters recorded once. Material: memory CD4+ T cells from blood. These receptors all stem from an adult in good health and CMV-seronegative. Both conserved end residues are part of each CDR3. The D gene is left open where the match is weak. Not all rows give a size; the values are once, few, many and, for expanded clones, a class.

>TRBV5-4|NA|TRBD2|TRBJ2-1
TGTGCCAGCAGCTCGAGACTAGCGGGAGACGAGCAGTTCTTC
CASSSRLAGDEQFF
>TRBV27|NA|NA|TRBJ2-7
TGTGCCAGCACCCGAAGGCCATCCGGCTCCTACGAGCAGTACTTC
CASTRRPSGSYEQYF
>TRBV9|NA|NA|TRBJ2-3
TGTGCCAGCAGCGTAGATGCTAGCCTACGCACAGATACGCAGTATTTT
CASSVDASLRTDTQYF
>TRBV5-8|NA|NA|TRBJ2-2
TGTGCCAGCAGCTTGAGCCTCCCCCCCGGGGAGCTGTTTTTT
CASSLSLPPGELFF
>TRBV12-5|once|NA|TRBJ2-1
TGTGCTAGTGGTTTGGATAGCGTCGGTGAGCAGTTCTTC
CASGLDSVGEQFF
>TRBV19|NA|NA|TRBJ1-1
TGTGCCAGTAGTACACAGGGTCTGCGGGGCACTGAAGCTTTCTTT
CASSTQGLRGTEAFF
>TRBV7-7|NA|NA|TRBJ2-2
TGTGCTAGCAGCTTAGCGCCAACCGCCGGGGAGCTGTTTTTT
CASSLAPTAGELFF
>TRBV18|NA|TRBD2|TRBJ2-7
TGTGCCAGCTCTCGGGAGGCGGGGGTCGAGCAGTACTTC
CASSREAGVEQYF
>TRBV28|NA|NA|TRBJ1-1
TGTGCCAGCACCCAAGGGGGGGCTAGCACTGAAGCTTTCTTT
CASTQGGASTEAFF
>TRBV19|NA|NA|TRBJ2-7
TGTGCCTCTGGGAGGAGGGGACAGAGCAACGAGCAGTACTTC
CASGRRGQSNEQYF
>TRBV6-5|once|TRBD2|TRBJ2-1
TGTGCCAGCAGAACGGGACTAGCCCTCAGCGAGCAGTTCTTC
CASRTGLALSEQFF
>TRBV7-8|NA|TRBD1|TRBJ1-1
TGTGCCAGCAGCTTAAGGGACAGGGGTGGAGGTCGGGAAGCTTTCTTT
CASSLRDRGGGREAFF
>TRBV7-8|NA|TRBD2|TRBJ2-7
TGTGCCAGCAGCGCCAGGCGGGAGGGCTTACGGGAGCAGTACTTC
CASSARREGLREQYF
>TRBV15|NA|NA|TRBJ1-3
TGTGCCACCAGCAGAAGTTTCCAGGGAAACACCATATATTTT
CATSRSFQGNTIYF
>TRBV15|NA|TRBD1|TRBJ2-1
TGTGCCACCACCGCCGACAGGGTCATCGGAAATGAGCAGTTCTTC
CATTADRVIGNEQFF
>TRBV30|NA|TRBD2|TRBJ2-2
TGTGCCTGGACCTCGCCGGGACTAGCGGGAGGTTCCGGGGAGCTGTTTTTT
CAWTSPGLAGGSGELFF
>TRBV2|NA|NA|TRBJ1-2
TGTGCCAGCACCTTGGACCAACAACCGGGCTACACCTTC
CASTLDQQPGYTF
>TRBV27|NA|TRBD1|TRBJ1-5
TGTGCCAGCAGATCCAATTCCGGGACAGGGGTTCAGCCCCAGCATTTT
CASRSNSGTGVQPQHF
>TRBV5-4|NA|NA|TRBJ1-2
TGTGCCAGCAGCTTGGCGGGGTCTGGGGGCGCTTTCCTTGGCTACACCTTC
CASSLAGSGGAFLGYTF
>TRBV28|few|NA|TRBJ1-1
TGTGCCAGCAGTTTATTGGGCACAGAATACCTGAACACTGAAGCTTTCTTT
CASSLLGTEYLNTEAFF
>TRBV5-1|NA|TRBD1|TRBJ1-2
TGCGCCAGCAGCGAGGACAGGGTGATCCCCGCAGCCTTCTATGGCTACACCTTC
CASSEDRVIPAAFYGYTF
>TRBV4-1|NA|NA|TRBJ2-1
TGCGCCAGCAGATTTATCGGTTCTGTCTACAATGAGCAGTTCTTC
CASRFIGSVYNEQFF
>TRBV14|NA|NA|TRBJ1-3
TGTGCCAGCAGCCATGCCAGCCGTAGAAACACCATATATTTT
CASSHASRRNTIYF
>TRBV5-1|NA|TRBD1|TRBJ2-1
TGCGCCAGCAGCCGGGGACAGGTTGCCAATGAGCAGTTCTTC
CASSRGQVANEQFF
>TRBV2|NA|NA|TRBJ2-5
TGTGCCAGCAGCGCCATCCAAGAGACCCAGTACTTC
CASSAIQETQYF
>TRBV7-6|few|TRBD2|TRBJ2-5
TGTGCCAGCAGCTTAGTAGCGGGAGCGTCCCAAGAGACCCAGTACTTC
CASSLVAGASQETQYF
>TRBV18|NA|TRBD2|TRBJ2-7
TGTGCCAGCTCACCCGAAAGGGCCGGCGGAGCGGGGGAGCAGTACTTC
CASSPERAGGAGEQYF
>TRBV5-5|NA|NA|TRBJ2-2
TGTGCCAGCAGCCAGTATGGCACCGGGGAGCTGTTTTTT
CASSQYGTGELFF
>TRBV29-1|NA|TRBD1|TRBJ2-4
TGCAGCGTTGGCGGGACAGGGGGCAGGAACATTCAGTACTTC
CSVGGTGGRNIQYF
>TRBV14|NA|NA|TRBJ1-1
TGTGCCAGCAGCCCCGGACGGGGCACTGAAGCTTTCTTT
CASSPGRGTEAFF
>TRBV6-6|few|NA|TRBJ1-1
TGTGCCAGCAGTTACTCAGGGGGGAACACTGAAGCTTTCTTT
CASSYSGGNTEAFF
>TRBV27|NA|NA|TRBJ1-1
TGTGCCAGCAGAACTGAAGCTTTCTTT
CASRTEAFF
>TRBV11-3|once|NA|TRBJ2-1
TGTGCCAGCAGCCCAAGCACCCTAGATAACAATGAGCAGTTCTTC
CASSPSTLDNNEQFF
>TRBV11-3|few|NA|TRBJ2-7
TGTGCCAGCAGCCAAGTCCAATTCTACGAGCAGTACTTC
CASSQVQFYEQYF
>TRBV7-9|NA|NA|TRBJ1-1
TGTGCCAGCAGCTTAGACGGGGTAGGGACTGAAGCTTTCTTT
CASSLDGVGTEAFF
>TRBV7-8|few|NA|TRBJ1-1
TGCATGGACACTGAAGCTTTCTTT
CMDTEAFF
>TRBV27|few|NA|TRBJ1-5
TGTGCCAGCAGAAGGGGGGGGACGAGTCAGCCCCAGCATTTT
CASRRGGTSQPQHF
>TRBV28|NA|NA|TRBJ1-1
TGTGCCAGCAGTCTCCACATGAACACTGAAGCTTTCTTT
CASSLHMNTEAFF
>TRBV5-5|NA|NA|TRBJ1-2
TGTGCCAGCAGCTTGGAGGATCTTCTTAAAACAGGAAACTATGGCTACACCTTC
CASSLEDLLKTGNYGYTF
>TRBV2|NA|NA|TRBJ1-4
TGTGCCAGCAGTGGGTCTCAGGGTATTATACTGTTTTTT
CASSGSQGIILFF
>TRBV7-2|NA|NA|TRBJ1-2
TGTGCCAGCAGTCAAGGACTATCTGGCTACACCTTC
CASSQGLSGYTF
>TRBV30|NA|NA|TRBJ2-7
TGTGCCTGGAGTAAGTCCTACGAGCAGTACTTC
CAWSKSYEQYF
>TRBV6-1|NA|TRBD1|TRBJ1-2
TGTGCCAGCAGAAGGACAGGACAGGGGAACTATGGCTACACCTTC
CASRRTGQGNYGYTF
>TRBV19|NA|NA|TRBJ2-7
TGTGCCAGTAGTCGAAAAAGTTCCGGGACTGGTCCCTACGAGCAGTACTTC
CASSRKSSGTGPYEQYF
>TRBV30|NA|TRBD1|TRBJ1-4
TGTGCCTGGAGTCGCGACAGGGCTTCGGGCGAAAAACTGTTTTTT
CAWSRDRASGEKLFF
>TRBV2|NA|NA|TRBJ2-7
TGTGCCAGCTGGCAGGGGAGTTCGGCCTACGAGCAGTACTTC
CASWQGSSAYEQYF
>TRBV19|NA|TRBD1|TRBJ1-5
TGTGCCAGTAGTTTTTCAGGGGGTCATCAGCCCCAGCATTTT
CASSFSGGHQPQHF
>TRBV2|NA|NA|TRBJ2-1
TGTGCCAGTCTTCCTGAGGTCCTTTACAATGAGCAGTTCTTC
CASLPEVLYNEQFF